This is a list of T cell receptor beta chains from one sample in a study of T cell repertoires in cytomegalovirus infection. In TCRdb, the reads were re-called with MiXCR into one record per CDR3 protein. The sample has 250,000 to 350,000 distinct CDR3 sequences, about 25% seen once. The material sequenced was PBMCs. The receptor set was obtained from a human donor in good health (CMV status not recorded). Some clones in this sample may be carry-over from other donors' samples. The conserved cysteine and the conserved F or W are not part of the CDR3 here. Only some rows state a clone size, as once, few, many or a class for expanded clones.

v_call clone_size cdr3_aa
TRBV28 NA ASSLVGSTGELF
TRBV10-3 few AISEPGTGSAQPQH
TRBV29-1 NA SVEDPASGSSYNEQF
TRBV29-1 NA SVEGGNQQKYNEQF
TRBV6-1 many ASSRGLAGGVDYTDTQY
TRBV28 NA ASSQIPTSGVSDTQY
TRBV4-2 once ASSQEEDPNQPQH
TRBV7-2 many ASSQDVGTGSYEQY
TRBV5-4 few ASSLDTPSYNEQF
TRBV7-8 few ASSLLRGRENNSPLH
TRBV2 few ASSERPESTDTQY
TRBV6-1 many ASSRYGGLGGYT
TRBV7-8 many ASSPRGGRGLIETQY
TRBV2 few AGRTQLSGYT
TRBV7-9 few ASSLLRDRNEQF
TRBV7-2 few ASSWGTSGPGY
TRBV7-9 NA ASSPGGRTGGRKANVLT
TRBV7-9 many ASSPPRRINEQF
TRBV5-6 many ASSLGVQTYEQY
TRBV11-2 few ASSLSVRQPQH
TRBV3-1 NA ASSQDRLEAF
TRBV28 few ASKQGSNSPLH
TRBV14 few ASSQAQVGTGELF
TRBV28 few ASSLWGARLEAF
TRBV7-2 many ASSLDRERTNTGELF
TRBV5-6 NA ASSSQTGGTDTEAF
TRBV5-1 NA ASSLLAASSYNEQF
TRBV7-8 NA ASSLDMGRNQPQH
TRBV7-2 many ASKAGGSYNEQF